This T cell receptor beta chain was sequenced in a study of human T cells and chemical hapten exposure. 16 amino acids form the CDR3, both terminal residues included. Germline V lookup: CDR1 ENHRY, CDR2 SYGVKD. This clonotype was seen only a few times. It is unclear where the CDR3 begins or ends on the DNA, so no DNA is shown, and the CDR3 is as TCRdb lists it. As for time point: patch test 1, 2 weeks after DPC sensitization. Noted treatment: therapeutic diphenylcyclopropenone sensitization with weekly scalp DPC. TCRdb reprocessed the RACE reads via MiXCR and lists one record per CDR3 protein. The sample yields around 190,000 distinct CDR3 sequences, more than 20% seen once.

The receptor comes from a woman aged 50 to 60 with alopecia areata. Some clones in this sample may be carry-over from other donors' samples. The chain joins TRBV10-3 to TRBJ1-3; TRBD1 is the table's D call, not checked against the DNA. The source material was whole blood, sampled in connection with sensitization to the hapten diphenylcyclopropenone (DPC). The CDR3: CAISTSDRAAGNTIYF.